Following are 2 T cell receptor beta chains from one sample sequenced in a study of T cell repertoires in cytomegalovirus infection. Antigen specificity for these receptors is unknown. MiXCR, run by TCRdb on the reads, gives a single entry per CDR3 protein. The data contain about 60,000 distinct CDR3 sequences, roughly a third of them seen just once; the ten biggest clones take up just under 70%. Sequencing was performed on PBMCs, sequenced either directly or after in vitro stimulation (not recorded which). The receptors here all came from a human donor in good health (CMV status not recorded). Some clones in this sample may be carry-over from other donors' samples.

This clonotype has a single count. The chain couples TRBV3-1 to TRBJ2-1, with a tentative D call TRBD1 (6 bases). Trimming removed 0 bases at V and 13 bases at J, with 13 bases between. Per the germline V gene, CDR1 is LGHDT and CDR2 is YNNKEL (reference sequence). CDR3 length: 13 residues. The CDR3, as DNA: TGTGCCAGCAGCCAAGAAATTGGGACAAAACAGTTCTTC. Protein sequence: CASSQEIGTKQFF.

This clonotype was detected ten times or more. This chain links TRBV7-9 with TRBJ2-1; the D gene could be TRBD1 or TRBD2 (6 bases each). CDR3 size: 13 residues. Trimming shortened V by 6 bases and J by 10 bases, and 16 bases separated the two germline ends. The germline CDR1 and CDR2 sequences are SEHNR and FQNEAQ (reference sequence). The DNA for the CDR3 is TGTGCCAGCAGGGACGGGGGACAACCCGAGCAGTTCTTC. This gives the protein CASRDGGQPEQFF.